The 4 T cell receptor beta chains below were found in one sample sequenced in a study of blood T cell repertoires in COVID-19. Data came from immunoSEQ multiplex PCR; TCRdb stores just in-frame clones and leaves some out. The sample consists of some 340,000 clones, roughly 87% of them appearing once. The specimen sequenced was PBMCs or T cells enriched from blood (not recorded which). These receptors all stem from a woman aged 45-65 years who had recovered from COVID-19.

The rearrangement uses TRBV6-5 and TRBJ2-2; possibly TRBD1 for D (6 bases). The germline gives CDR1 MNHEY, CDR2 SVGAGI. Trimming took off 10 bases at V and 7 bases at J, with 16 bases between the two ends. The CDR3 loop spans 13 amino acids. CDR3 DNA: TGTGCCACCAGAAGAAGGGGGTTCGGGGAGCTGTTTTTT. Translation gives CATRRRGFGELFF.

The V and J genes are TRBV19 and TRBJ1-5; the D gene is possibly TRBD1 (5 bases). V shed 3 bases and J shed 5 bases, with 14 bases lying between them. Germline V gene lookup returns CDR1 LNHDA and CDR2 SQIVND (reference sequence). This CDR3 has 15 residues. The CDR3 here is CASSMEHQGYQPQHF. The CDR3 DNA reads as TGTGCCAGTAGTATGGAACATCAGGGATATCAGCCCCAGCATTTT.

CDR3 sequence: CAWSQASSEAFF. CDR3 DNA: TGTGCCTGGAGTCAAGCATCCTCTGAAGCTTTCTTT. This chain uses TRBV30 with TRBJ1-1; D ambiguous. V was shortened by 2 bases and J by 6 bases, with 10 bases between the two germline ends. This CDR3 region has 12 residues. Per germline, CDR1 GTSNPN and CDR2 SVGIG (reference sequence).

This chain links TRBV7-2 with TRBJ2-3; TRBD2 matches 16 bases. The ends lost 3 bases at V and 3 bases at J; junction bases unmatched: 6. The CDR3 sequence is 18 residues long. The germline gives CDR1 SGHTA, CDR2 FQGNSA. Here the CDR3 DNA reads TGTGCCAGCAGCTTCCAGGGACTAGCGGGGGGGCCAACAGATACGCAGTATTTT. As protein: CASSFQGLAGGPTDTQYF.